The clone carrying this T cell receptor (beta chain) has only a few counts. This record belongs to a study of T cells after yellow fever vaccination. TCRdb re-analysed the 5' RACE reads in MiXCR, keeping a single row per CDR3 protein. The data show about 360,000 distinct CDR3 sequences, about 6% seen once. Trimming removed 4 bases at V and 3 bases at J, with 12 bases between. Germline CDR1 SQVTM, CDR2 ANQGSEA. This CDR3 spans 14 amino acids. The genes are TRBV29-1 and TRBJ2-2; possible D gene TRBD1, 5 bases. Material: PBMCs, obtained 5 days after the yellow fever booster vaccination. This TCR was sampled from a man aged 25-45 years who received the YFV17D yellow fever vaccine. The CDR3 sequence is CSVVLRVHTGELFF. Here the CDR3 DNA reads TGCAGCGTTGTACTCAGGGTCCACACCGGGGAGCTGTTTTTT.